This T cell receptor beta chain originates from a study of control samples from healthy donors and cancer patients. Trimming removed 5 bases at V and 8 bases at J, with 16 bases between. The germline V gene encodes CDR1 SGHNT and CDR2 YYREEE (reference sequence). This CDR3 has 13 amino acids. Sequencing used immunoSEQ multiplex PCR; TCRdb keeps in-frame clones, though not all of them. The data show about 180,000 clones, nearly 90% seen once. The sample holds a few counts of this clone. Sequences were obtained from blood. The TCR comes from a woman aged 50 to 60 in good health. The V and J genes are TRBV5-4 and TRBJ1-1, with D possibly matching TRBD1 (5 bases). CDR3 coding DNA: TGTGCCAGCAGTTCAGGGCGAGGGCCGGAAGCTTTCTTT. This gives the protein CASSSGRGPEAFF. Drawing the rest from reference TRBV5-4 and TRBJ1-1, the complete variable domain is ETGVTQSPTHLIKTRGQQVTLRCSSQSGHNTVSWYQQALGQGPQFIFQYYREEENGRGNFPPRFSGLQFPNYSSELNVNALELDDSALYLCASSSGRGPEAFFGQGTRLTVV.